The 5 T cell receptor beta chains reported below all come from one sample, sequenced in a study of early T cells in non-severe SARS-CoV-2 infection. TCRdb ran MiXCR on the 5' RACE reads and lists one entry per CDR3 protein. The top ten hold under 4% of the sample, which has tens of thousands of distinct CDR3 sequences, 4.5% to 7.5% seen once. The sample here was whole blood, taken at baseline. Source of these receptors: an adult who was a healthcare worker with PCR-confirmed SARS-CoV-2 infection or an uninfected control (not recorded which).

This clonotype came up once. The CDR3 region is CASSSRTSPSTDTQYF. The CDR3 nucleotides are TGTGCCAGCAGTTCACGGACTAGCCCAAGCACAGATACGCAGTATTTT. V usage is TRBV6-2 or TRBV6-3 and J usage is TRBJ2-3; 8 nucleotides match TRBD2. V lost 4 bases, J lost 0 bases, and 6 bases stayed unmatched. This CDR3 has 16 amino acids. Germline V gene lookup returns CDR1 MNHEY and CDR2 SVGEGT.

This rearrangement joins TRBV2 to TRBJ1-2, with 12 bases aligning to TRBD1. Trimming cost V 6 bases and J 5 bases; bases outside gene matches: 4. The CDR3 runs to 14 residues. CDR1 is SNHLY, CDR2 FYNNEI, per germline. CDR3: CASRGTGGAYGYTF. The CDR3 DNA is TGTGCCAGCAGGGGGACAGGGGGCGCATATGGCTACACCTTC.

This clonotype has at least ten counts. CDR3 in amino acids: CASSYKIQHREQYF. The CDR3 DNA sequence: TGTGCCAGCAGTTACAAAATACAGCACCGCGAGCAGTACTTC. V is TRBV27 and J is TRBJ2-7, with D hard to call. The CDR3 has 14 amino acids. The germline V gene has CDR1 MNHEY and CDR2 SMNVEV (reference sequence). Trimming removed 4 bases at V and 6 bases at J, with 16 bases between.

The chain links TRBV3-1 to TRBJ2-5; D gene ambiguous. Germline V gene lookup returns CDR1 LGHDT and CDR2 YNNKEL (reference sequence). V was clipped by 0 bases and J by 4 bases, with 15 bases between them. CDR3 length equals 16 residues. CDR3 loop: CASSQDFLVRGETQYF. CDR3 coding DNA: TGTGCCAGCAGCCAAGATTTTTTGGTTAGAGGAGAGACCCAGTACTTC.

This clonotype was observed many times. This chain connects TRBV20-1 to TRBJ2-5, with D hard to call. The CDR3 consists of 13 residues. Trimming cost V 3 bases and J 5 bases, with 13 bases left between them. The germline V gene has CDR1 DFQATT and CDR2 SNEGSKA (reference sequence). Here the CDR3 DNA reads TGCAGTGCTAGGGACCCAGTTTTGGAGACCCAGTACTTC. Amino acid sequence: CSARDPVLETQYF.